These 23 T cell receptor beta chains were sequenced from one sample in a study of early T cells in non-severe SARS-CoV-2 infection. MiXCR, applied by TCRdb to the 5' RACE reads, yields one record per CDR3 protein. The sample has about 70,000 distinct CDR3 sequences; 12% are singletons. This specimen was whole blood, taken at baseline. These TCRs come from an adult who was a healthcare worker with PCR-confirmed SARS-CoV-2 infection or an uninfected control (not recorded which). The donor label of this sample is uncertain.

As regards this clonotype: An end of the junction differs from the germline gene, which may be a read error. The CDR3 reads CVSSYTGGGEQYF. CDR3 DNA: TGTGTCAGCAGCTACACAGGGGGCGGCGAGCAGTACTTC. The chain joins TRBV2 to TRBJ2-7; 9 nucleotides match TRBD1. Germline CDR1 SNHLY, CDR2 FYNNEI. CDR3 length: 13 residues.

The chain couples TRBV29-1 to TRBJ2-2; D gene unclear. CDR3 length: 12 residues. CDR1 is SQVTM, CDR2 ANQGSEA, per germline. Trimming cost V 1 base and J 7 bases, with 7 bases left between them. The CDR3 nucleotides are TGCAGCGTTGAAGCTTGGAGCGGGGAGCTGTTTTTT. Protein sequence: CSVEAWSGELFF.

The J gene is TRBJ2-3, the V gene TRBV19; 7 nucleotides line up with TRBD2. The length of the CDR3 is 14 residues. The germline CDR1 and CDR2 sequences are LNHDA and SQIVND (reference sequence). Unmatched junction bases numbered 6, after V lost 7 bases and J lost 2 bases. The CDR3 bases are TGTGCCAGTAACAAGCGGGGCTCCACAGATACGCAGTATTTT. Translation: CASNKRGSTDTQYF. Looking up the rest from reference TRBV19 and TRBJ2-3 gives the full variable domain: DGGITQSPKYLFRKEGQNVTLSCEQNLNHDAMYWYRQDPGQGLRLIYYSQIVNDFQKGDIAEGYSVSREKKESFPLTVTSAQKNPTAFYLCASNKRGSTDTQYFGPGTRLTVL.

The rearrangement uses TRBV5-1 and TRBJ2-2; D is ambiguous. With 4 bases removed from V and 3 bases from J, the gap between germline ends came to 10 bases. Germline V gene data show CDR1 as SGHRS and CDR2 as YFSETQ. The length of the CDR3 is 14 residues. CDR3 sequence reads: CASSPNPDTGELFF. The CDR3 DNA is TGCGCCAGCAGCCCCAACCCTGACACCGGGGAGCTGTTTTTT.

The rearrangement uses TRBV18 and TRBJ2-2; D is perhaps TRBD2 (6 bases). V was trimmed by 6 bases and J by 4 bases, leaving 18 bases between them. This CDR3 is built from 16 residues. In germline, CDR1 is KGHSH, CDR2 LQKENI. This chain's CDR3 is CASSRTARDPTGELFF. CDR3 nucleotide sequence: TGTGCCAGCTCCCGAACGGCGCGGGATCCCACCGGGGAGCTGTTTTTT.

The rearrangement links TRBV2 to TRBJ2-3, with D maybe TRBD2 (6 bases). The CDR3 spans 15 residues. Between the trimmed V and J ends, which lost 3 bases and 4 bases, there was a span of 14 bases. The germline V gene encodes CDR1 SNHLY and CDR2 FYNNEI. CDR3 region: CASSDGGSVADTQYF. For the CDR3, the DNA is TGTGCCAGCAGTGACGGGGGTAGCGTTGCAGATACGCAGTATTTT. The full variable domain, with the rest looked up from reference TRBV2 and TRBJ2-3, is EPEVTQTPSHQVTQMGQEVILRCVPISNHLYFYWYRQILGQKVEFLVSFYNNEISEKSEIFDDQFSVERPDGSNFTLKIRSTKLEDSAMYFCASSDGGSVADTQYFGPGTRLTVL.

V usage is TRBV29-1 and J usage is TRBJ1-1; D is unresolved. This CDR3 contains 11 residues. Germline CDR1 SQVTM, CDR2 ANQGSEA. V lost 8 bases and J 3 bases, leaving 10 bases between the germline ends. CDR3 residues: CSPCRDTEAFF. The CDR3 DNA sequence: TGCAGCCCGTGTAGGGACACTGAAGCTTTCTTT.

The rearrangement joins TRBV4-3 to TRBJ1-1; possible D gene TRBD1, 5 bases. V dropped 4 bases and J dropped 2 bases, with 11 bases sitting between them. Germline CDR1 is LGHNA and CDR2 is YSLEER. The CDR3 spans 14 residues. The CDR3 spells CASSPGTSNTEAFF. The CDR3 DNA reads as TGCGCCAGCAGCCCGGGGACCTCTAACACTGAAGCTTTCTTT.

There are a few counts of this clonotype. V usage is TRBV4-1 and J usage is TRBJ1-1; no clear D gene. Germline assignment: CDR1 MGHRA and CDR2 YSYEKL. V lost 3 bases to trimming and J lost 0 bases, with 11 bases between them. CDR3 length: 15 amino acids. CDR3 protein: CASSHIRRLNTEAFF. CDR3 DNA sequence: TGCGCCAGCAGCCATATCCGGCGGCTGAACACTGAAGCTTTCTTT.

This clonotype has just a few counts. The chain joins TRBV4-1 to TRBJ1-1, with D perhaps matching TRBD1 (6 bases). The CDR3 is 15 amino acids. Germline CDR1 is MGHRA and CDR2 is YSYEKL. Trimming took off 3 bases at V and 4 bases at J, with 15 bases between the two ends. The CDR3 spells CASSHPFRGGTEAFF. The CDR3 DNA reads TGCGCCAGCAGCCACCCGTTTAGGGGGGGCACTGAAGCTTTCTTT.

This clonotype was seen at least ten times. The chain recombines TRBV19 with TRBJ1-5, with a weak D call TRBD1 (5 bases). The CDR3 consists of 14 residues. Trimming pared 6 bases from V and 0 bases from J, leaving 9 bases between. The germline V gene encodes CDR1 LNHDA and CDR2 SQIVND (reference sequence). CDR3 protein: CASSITGSNQPQHF. The DNA for the CDR3 is TGTGCCAGTAGCATTACAGGTAGCAATCAGCCCCAGCATTTT.

This clonotype was seen more than once but under ten times. This chain joins TRBV7-2 and TRBJ2-7; D is uncertain. The germline gives CDR1 SGHTA, CDR2 FQGNSA. V lost 5 bases, J lost 4 bases, and 6 bases lay in between. CDR3 length equals 11 residues. The CDR3: CASSAAYEQYF. DNA of the CDR3: TGTGCCAGCAGCGCGGCGTACGAGCAGTACTTC.

In its sample, this clonotype was seen a few times. Possible read error: a much larger clone is one base away. The chain links TRBV14 to TRBJ2-7, with 12 bases matching TRBD1. CDR3 length: 14 residues. Germline assignment: CDR1 SGHDN and CDR2 FVKESK. V lost 4 bases to trimming and J lost 6 bases; unmatched junction nucleotides: 4. The DNA of the CDR3 is TGTGCCAGCAGCCCCGGGACAGGGGGCCGCGAGCAGTACTTC. Translating it yields CASSPGTGGREQYF.

The genes are TRBV6-5 and TRBJ2-2; D may correspond to TRBD1 or TRBD2 (6 bases each). V was trimmed by 7 bases and J by 7 bases, leaving 13 bases between them. The CDR3 totals 13 residues. From germline, CDR1 is MNHEY and CDR2 SVGAGI. CDR3 loop: CASTGATVGELFF. Written as DNA, the CDR3 is TGTGCCAGCACGGGGGCCACAGTCGGGGAGCTGTTTTTT.

The chain joins TRBV9 to TRBJ2-6; D uncertain. CDR1 SGDLS and CDR2 YYNGEE come from the germline V gene. Trimming removed 0 bases from V and 1 base from J, with 5 bases in between. There are 15 residues in the CDR3. CDR3 residues: CASSVVSSGANVLTF. CDR3 nucleotide sequence: TGTGCCAGCAGCGTAGTGAGTTCTGGGGCCAACGTCCTGACTTTC.

This clonotype was picked up many times. The chain combines TRBV27 with TRBJ2-1; tentative D call: TRBD2 (5 bases). The germline V and J ends were trimmed by 7 bases and 1 base, with 14 bases remaining between them. CDR1 is MNHEY and CDR2 is SMNVEV in the germline V gene (reference sequence). This CDR3 is 15 amino acids long. This CDR3 reads CASKSERTSYNEQFF. CDR3 nucleotides: TGTGCCAGCAAGTCCGAACGGACTTCCTACAATGAGCAGTTCTTC.

This clonotype was observed a few times. The genes are TRBV5-1 and TRBJ2-4; perhaps TRBD2 as D (6 bases). Germline V gives CDR1 SGHRS, CDR2 YFSETQ. The CDR3 extends over 14 amino acids. V was clipped by 4 bases and J by 8 bases, with 16 bases between them. CDR3 loop: CASSLEGLKDIQYF. In DNA, the CDR3 is TGCGCCAGCAGCCTGGAGGGCCTTAAGGACATTCAGTACTTC.

This chain joins TRBV9 and TRBJ2-5, with D unclear. The CDR3 extends over 13 amino acids. The germline gives CDR1 SGDLS, CDR2 YYNGEE. V was trimmed by 0 bases and J by 10 bases, leaving 13 bases between them. The CDR3 is CASSVEPARLQYF. The CDR3 region has the DNA TGTGCCAGCAGCGTAGAGCCCGCTAGACTCCAGTACTTC. Full variable domain (remainder filled in from reference TRBV9 and TRBJ2-5): DSGVTQTPKHLITATGQRVTLRCSPRSGDLSVYWYQQSLDQGLQFLIQYYNGEERAKGNILERFSAQQFPDLHSELNLSSLELGDSALYFCASSVEPARLQYFGPGTRLLVL.

This clonotype was seen many times. This chain links TRBV5-1 with TRBJ1-6; 8 nucleotides agree with TRBD1. CDR1 and CDR2 from the germline V gene are SGHRS and YFSETQ. Losses at the gene ends were 7 bases for V and 8 bases for J; bases not matched to a gene: 5. The CDR3 length is 13 residues. CDR3 nucleotide sequence: TGCGCCAGCCGGGACAGGACTTATTCACCCCTCCACTTT. This gives the protein CASRDRTYSPLHF.

The chain carries TRBV20-1 and TRBJ1-4; TRBD1 might be the D (5 bases). The length of the CDR3 is 13 residues. CDR1 is DFQATT, CDR2 SNEGSKA, per germline (reference sequence). The V gene lost 5 bases and the J gene lost 7 bases, with 14 bases spanning the gap. CDR3 coding DNA: TGCAGTGCTGCGGGACGGAGAGGTGAAAAACTGTTTTTT. This translates into CSAAGRRGEKLFF.

Many counts were recorded for this clonotype. The chain carries TRBV3-1 and TRBJ1-5; 9 bases match TRBD1. Unmatched junction bases numbered 12, after V lost 5 bases and J lost 4 bases. Germline V gene data show CDR1 as LGHDT and CDR2 as YNNKEL (reference sequence). CDR3 length: 17 amino acids. CDR3 bases: TGTGCCAGCAGCGCAACCCCCGGGACAGGGTTTAATCAGCCCCAGCATTTT. Translation: CASSATPGTGFNQPQHF.

This chain uses TRBV3-1 with TRBJ2-7; the match to TRBD2 covers 9 bases. Trimming removed 0 bases from V and 0 bases from J; junction bases left unmatched: 6. The CDR3 sequence is 17 residues long. CDR1 and CDR2 (germline): LGHDT, YNNKEL (reference sequence). CDR3 loop: CASSQEMAGGSSYEQYF. CDR3 sequence (DNA): TGTGCCAGCAGCCAAGAGATGGCGGGGGGGAGCTCCTACGAGCAGTACTTC.

This clonotype has a count of ten or more. The V gene is TRBV3-1, the J gene TRBJ2-7; 8 bases line up with TRBD2. J was trimmed by 7 bases and V by 3 bases; bases with no gene match: 8. The germline V gene encodes CDR1 LGHDT and CDR2 YNNKEL (reference sequence). This CDR3 is 14 amino acids long. CDR3 region: CASSQGWTSREQYF. As DNA, the CDR3 is TGTGCCAGCAGCCAGGGGTGGACTAGCCGAGAGCAGTACTTC.